A selection of T cell receptor beta chains follows, all from one sample in a study of T cells in Graves' hyperthyroidism and ophthalmopathy. MiXCR, applied by TCRdb to the multiplex PCR reads, yields one record per CDR3 protein. The repertoire holds under 400,000 distinct CDR3 sequences, with approximately 14% as singletons. The sequenced material came from blood. These receptors were obtained from a woman aged 55-69 years with Graves' hyperthyroidism. CDR3s leave out the opening cysteine and the closing phenylalanine or tryptophan. The order of the fields is V gene, J gene, CDR3 protein.

>TRBV12-3/TRBV12-4|TRBJ1-1
ASSLGGRLNTEAF
>TRBV4-1|TRBJ2-2
ASSPGRASRTGELF
>TRBV24-1|TRBJ1-5
ATSGDRVTQPQH
>TRBV5-1|TRBJ2-5
ASSLDGTRVAQY
>TRBV2|TRBJ2-1
ASSESTGQSYNEQF
>TRBV12-3/TRBV12-4|TRBJ1-1
ASSPQGAQNTEAF
>TRBV14|TRBJ2-1
VSSRGLADLRDEQF
>TRBV20-1|TRBJ1-5
SATEPRGLSNQPQH
>TRBV20-1|TRBJ1-2
SARDEGKAGYGYT
>TRBV9|TRBJ1-2
ASSVGPLNYGYT
>TRBV5-1|TRBJ2-1
ASSLGWGASNEQF
>TRBV5-1|TRBJ1-1
ASSLGQGAFDTEAF
>TRBV24-1|TRBJ2-1
ATSDLLTSGSLRQF
>TRBV3-1|TRBJ1-2
ASSQQVYYGYT
>TRBV27|TRBJ2-3
ASSLSTGWRTDTQY
>TRBV6-1|TRBJ2-2
ASRGGGLATNTGELF
>TRBV5-1|TRBJ2-7
ASSLGLTAYGGEQY
>TRBV5-1|TRBJ1-1
ASSFWGDTEAF
>TRBV5-1|TRBJ2-2
ASSRGTSGTYTGELF
>TRBV19|TRBJ2-3
ASPMAEGKRAGGPDTDTQY
>TRBV10-2|TRBJ2-1
ASTESGLAGRLPLGDEQF
>TRBV29-1|TRBJ1-1
SVVGGGSGRFEAF
>TRBV6-1|TRBJ1-4
ASKFEPQGEKLF
>TRBV9|TRBJ2-1
ASSTRQYVNEQF
>TRBV11-2|TRBJ2-1
ASSLGQLAGGYNEQF
>TRBV5-1|TRBJ2-1
ASSLNPAGDDEQF
>TRBV28|TRBJ2-7
ASSPYGRAYEQY
>TRBV19|TRBJ2-3
ASSIQGHTDTQY
>TRBV4-2|TRBJ1-4
ASSQVTDNEKLF
>TRBV10-3|TRBJ2-1
AIAGDSASYNEQF
>TRBV4-1|TRBJ2-2
ASSKVGYPGELF
>TRBV28|TRBJ1-5
ASSLSQPHGTYNQPQH
>TRBV10-2|TRBJ2-1
ASKPDSSYNEQF
>TRBV5-5|TRBJ1-5
ASSPTGSSNQPQH
>TRBV3-1|TRBJ2-1
ANSQGSGHYNEQF
>TRBV13|TRBJ2-1
ASSLEGLGSSYNEQF
>TRBV11-2|TRBJ1-5
ASSPNLGVGQPQH
>TRBV5-1|TRBJ2-7
ASSGGSTYEQY
>TRBV9|TRBJ1-1
ASSEQANTEAF
>TRBV7-9|TRBJ2-5
ASSLGTSQETQY